This TCR beta chain derives from a study of blood T cell repertoires in COVID-19. Study-wide background: From T cells, B-cell-depleted T cells, or PBMCs came the material, which was cDNA or gDNA.

As handled by the study authors: Nucleated cell counts were estimated from reference gene primer amplification. TCRdb keeps only in-frame clones here, not all; method: immunoSEQ multiplex PCR. The V and J calls and clone size are taken from that table; D and trimming were inferred from the DNA. The sample carries 200,000 to 250,000 clones, roughly four fifths recorded once. Trimming removed 2 bases from V and 4 bases from J; junction bases left unmatched: 4. Germline-derived CDR1 and CDR2 are LNHDA and SQIVND (reference sequence). The CDR3 has 16 amino acids. Sequenced material: peripheral blood. The chain is built from TRBV19 and TRBJ2-2; the match to TRBD2 covers 10 bases. This clonotype was sampled from a woman younger than 35 with acute or convalescent COVID-19. CDR3 sequence reads: CASSISGRARTGELFF. The DNA of the CDR3 is TGTGCCAGTAGTATAAGCGGGAGGGCCCGCACCGGGGAGCTGTTTTTT.